This T cell receptor beta chain was identified in a study of cytomegalovirus exposure and HLA in healthy donors (dated 2017 in TCRdb). As for the study more broadly: According to an earlier analysis of 587 of the donors, about 190 million T cells yielded 95 million to 140 million unique TCR beta sequences and more than 250 Gb of sequence data. Typing coverage differed by locus: A, B, C, DRB1 and DQB1 were typed in about 629-630 donors, DQA1 in 500 to 550, DPA1 in 600 to 610, and DPB1 in roughly 450. The study used immunosequencing to profile the T cell repertoires of approximately 650 subjects and linked those repertoires to cytomegalovirus serostatus. HLA typing covered class I and class II loci at four-digit resolution. An earlier analysis of approximately 500 of the donors applied high-throughput TCR beta sequencing to assess whether each TCR beta V gene segment acted as functional or pseudogenic. About 300 gigabases of sequencing data and tens of millions of unique TCR sequences were included in an early release covering roughly 700 HLA-typed donors. All discovery cohort repertoires had been generated using a single sequencing platform. A later analysis re-examined previously published TCR beta repertoires from over 500 donors and added high-resolution HLA genotyping to investigate patterns of TCR occurrence. A later genetic analysis took genome-wide SNP genotypes for about 65% of the roughly 670 donors and used that subset as a discovery cohort. The study was designed to test whether signatures of past pathogen exposure could be identified by cataloging public T cell receptors. The study combined high-throughput TCR immunosequencing, statistical association of individual TCRs with disease status, and machine learning to predict cytomegalovirus infection status. A few DR-DQ haplotypes were treated as single units for association and clustering because of strong linkage in the cohort. Alongside the repertoire data, information on donor age, sex, ethnicity and CMV serostatus was compiled. Among under 450 genotyped donors of the cohort, an average of 235,054 unique TCR beta nucleotide sequences were sequenced per donor, 15% to 20% of them non-productive. The genetic ancestry cluster associated with self-reported Caucasian donors included over 65% of the roughly 400 genotyped donors. In addition to the first cohort of 666 subjects, a separate validation cohort of over 90 different subjects was used. Rather than using new phenotypic data, the later analysis identified candidate immune exposures from TCR beta sequences and from how often those sequences occurred across donors.

Regarding this clone: Its target antigen remains unknown. It has no much larger one-base neighbor in the sample; base qualities were not kept.

Library generation was performed with the immunoSEQ multiplex PCR assay. For the multiplex PCR, a mixture combining 60 forward primers for TCR Vbeta segments and 13 reverse primers for TCR Jbeta segments was used. The CDR3 region of rearranged TCR beta genes was amplified from genomic DNA by a multiplex PCR assay. The amplified TCR beta libraries were sequenced on the Illumina HiSeq System as 87-base-pair reads. The original pipeline was this. In a later analysis, tens of millions of unique TCR beta chains were counted across the approximately 640 repertoires, and around 10 million of these chains were shared by at least two donors. To remove PCR and sequencing errors, raw reads were error-corrected and collapsed into unique sequences using a nearest-neighbor algorithm that merged closely related sequences. CDR3 sequences were aligned to IMGT reference sequences to assign V, D and J gene segments. For a sequence to be retained, at least a six-nucleotide match to both a V gene segment and a J gene segment was required. Rearrangements were called productive when the CDR3 lacked stop codons and stayed in frame with V and J; all others were non-productive. CDR3 was defined according to IMGT convention as the region running from the second conserved V-encoded cysteine to the conserved J-encoded phenylalanine. In an earlier analysis of around 540 of the donors, sequences lacking an unambiguous match to a single V gene segment were excluded. In an earlier analysis of 500 to 750 of the donors, V segments were called functional above 56.7% productive rearrangements and were called segregating when the between-donor standard deviation exceeded 5%. A statistical classification framework was built for diagnosing cytomegalovirus status from the catalog of TCR beta chain sequences. A later analysis assigned V and J genes by comparing TCR nucleotide sequences with IMGT/GENE-DB human TR gene sequences. Using the TCRdist pipeline, a later analysis assigned CDR3 sequences along with most-parsimonious VDJ recombination scenarios. In a later analysis, every TCR beta chain was defined by the combination of its CDR3 amino acid sequence and its V-gene family, and reads without a unique V-gene family were dropped. A later analysis removed 550 to 700 highly shared, low-generation-probability nucleotide sequences to deal with suspected cross-contamination and a sequencing artifact. In a later analysis, a clonal expansion index was calculated for each public chain from normalized within-repertoire ranks of inferred template counts. In a later analysis, generation probabilities were computed with a VDJ recombination model fitted to out-of-frame rearrangements, and the resulting probabilities were checked against IGoR. A later analysis scored TCR-TCR, TCR-HLA and TCR-CMV co-occurrence with hypergeometric tests, applying a repertoire-size bias correction to TCR pairs. False discovery rates were estimated in a later analysis by permuting HLA or CMV assignments 20 times. In a later analysis, co-occurring TCRs were grouped with DBSCAN, and TCRdist sequence similarity was added when clustering was performed within HLA-allele-positive subsets. Repertoires with fewer than 30,000 or more than 120,000 public chains were left out of co-occurrence clustering, as were several repertoires with anomalous nucleotide sharing. Here the immuneACCESS table is served through TCRdb, limited to in-frame sequences with V and J called. Missing clones are a known gap in these copies; in checked studies unresolved V genes cover under half, and the rest lacks a known reason. Clone size and V and J calls were adopted from that table, with D and trimming inferred from the DNA. The sample table shows about 160,000 clones, and 80% to 90% are seen once. The leading ten clones occupy around 6.7% of the sample.

Overall study outcomes, separate from this receptor: A further reported finding was that TCR beta sequences accurately predicted the HLA-A and HLA-B alleles for most subjects in the first cohort. The classifier was reported to diagnose cytomegalovirus status with high specificity and sensitivity in both the original and validation cohorts. The authors suggested that the approach could potentially be generalized to other disease states and immunological phenotypes. A later analysis associated some 17,000 TCR beta sequences with specific HLA alleles at a false discovery rate of 0.05. Because the 87-base-pair reads could not distinguish some IMGT-functional V segments, including TRBV6-2 and TRBV6-3, those segments were excluded. When HLA alleles, especially DR and DQ, strongly co-occurred, TCR associations were difficult to assign to individual alleles. According to a later analysis, parvovirus B19, influenza, CMV and Epstein-Barr virus appeared linked to several top co-occurrence clusters. A group of highly shared sequence variants was considered likely to be a technical artifact of the sequencing pipeline. CMV serostatus was the only immune exposure information available for the cohort. Presence/absence analyses assumed roughly uniform sequencing depth across donors, an assumption that may not hold. Broadly in line with IMGT annotations, most TCR beta V segments showed up in productive rearrangements about 87% or about 30% of the time in an earlier analysis of several hundred of the donors. Most CMV-associated TCR beta chains appeared to be HLA-restricted in a later analysis, and the HLA associations seemed to be driven largely by CMV exposure. In a later analysis, HLA-associated TCR beta chains showed more clonal expansion and lower generation probabilities than non-associated chains that were equally common. In a later genetic analysis, fewer N-insertions in productive TCRs were reported among donors in an Asian-associated ancestry cluster than the roughly 640-donor mean. Because counts were too low, more than 15 rarely observed V segments, including chromosome 9 orphons, were left out of the earlier analysis of approximately 580 of the donors. Three of the identified cytomegalovirus-associated TCR beta chains were confirmed in vitro to be specific for cytomegalovirus antigens. A total of about 150 TCR beta chains were listed by the study as associated with cytomegalovirus. In this cohort, only TCR beta chains were sequenced, and detectable features were limited by the absence of alpha or paired-chain data. Because some donors lacked HLA typing at each locus, the association tests relied only on the typed subset. According to a later analysis, TCR association rates differed among HLA loci, with DRB1 alleles showing the most associated TCRs and HLA-C alleles showing the fewest. Correlated functional status among segregating V segments might be attributable to linkage disequilibrium, but an unknown experimental factor could not be ruled out. An association between a missense DCLRE1C variant and V-gene and J-gene trimming of TCR beta chains was found in a later genetic analysis and replicated in an independent cohort. Most TCR sequences were seen in very few donors, while some public TCRs were found in many individuals.

The junction shows trimming of 6 bases on V and 2 bases on J, and the gene matches do not reach 4 bases of it. Including the terminal cysteine and phenylalanine, the CDR3 comprises 14 residues. Just CDR3 DNA is preserved here, 42 bases in frame from base 1. In the germline V gene, CDR1 corresponds to SGHVS and CDR2 to FNYEAQ. The cohort comprised approximately 700 healthy bone marrow donors. Cohort members were all nominally healthy when sampled, although unrecorded immune exposures were likely present. The donor was CMV seropositive and was included in the group of approximately 310 seropositive cohort members. Every donor gave a peripheral blood sample, and the peripheral blood mononuclear cells from that sample were used for TCR beta sequencing. The Qiagen DNeasy Blood Extraction Kit was used to extract genomic DNA from the blood cell samples.

Sequencing was performed on PBMCs. The TCR comes from a woman under 40 in good health and CMV-seropositive. Recombination linked TRBV7-6 to TRBJ2-5; TRBD1 fits 9 bases in the junction. The CDR3 is CASRDRGGQETQYF. In nucleotide form, the sequence is TGTGCCAGCAGGGACAGGGGAGGGCAAGAGACCCAGTACTTC.